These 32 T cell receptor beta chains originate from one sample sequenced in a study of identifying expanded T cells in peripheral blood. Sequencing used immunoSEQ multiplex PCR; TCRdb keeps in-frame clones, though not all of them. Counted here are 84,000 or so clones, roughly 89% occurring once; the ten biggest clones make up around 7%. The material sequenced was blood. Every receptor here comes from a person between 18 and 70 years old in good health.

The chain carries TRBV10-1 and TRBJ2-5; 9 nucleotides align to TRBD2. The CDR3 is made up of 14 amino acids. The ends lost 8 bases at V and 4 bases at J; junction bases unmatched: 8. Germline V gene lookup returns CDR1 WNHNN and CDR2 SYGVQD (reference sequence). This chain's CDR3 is CASSGGGAGETQYF. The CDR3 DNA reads TGCGCCAGCTCCGGCGGGGGGGCAGGAGAGACCCAGTACTTC.

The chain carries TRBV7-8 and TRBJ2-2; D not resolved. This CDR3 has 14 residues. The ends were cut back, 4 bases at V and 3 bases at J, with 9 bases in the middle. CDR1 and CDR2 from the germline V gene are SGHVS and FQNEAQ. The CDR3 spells CASSSMTDTGELFF. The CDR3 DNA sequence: TGTGCCAGCAGCTCCATGACCGACACCGGGGAGCTGTTTTTT. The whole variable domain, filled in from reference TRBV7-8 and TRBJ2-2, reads GAGVSQSPRYKVAKRGQDVALRCDPISGHVSLFWYQQALGQGPEFLTYFQNEAQLDKSGLPSDRFFAERPEGSVSTLKIQRTQQEDSAVYLCASSSMTDTGELFFGEGSRLTVL.

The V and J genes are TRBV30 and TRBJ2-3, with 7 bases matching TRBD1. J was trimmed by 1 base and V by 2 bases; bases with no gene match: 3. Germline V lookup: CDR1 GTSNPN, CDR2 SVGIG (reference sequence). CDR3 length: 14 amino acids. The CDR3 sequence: CAWSPTGGTDTQYF. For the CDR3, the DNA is TGTGCCTGGAGTCCTACAGGGGGCACAGATACGCAGTATTTT.

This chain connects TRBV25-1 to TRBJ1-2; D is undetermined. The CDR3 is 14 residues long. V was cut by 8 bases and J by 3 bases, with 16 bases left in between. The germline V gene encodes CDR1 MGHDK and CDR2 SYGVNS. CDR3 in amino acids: CASLWRQAHYGYTF. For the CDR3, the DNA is TGTGCCAGCCTATGGAGGCAGGCCCACTATGGCTACACCTTC.

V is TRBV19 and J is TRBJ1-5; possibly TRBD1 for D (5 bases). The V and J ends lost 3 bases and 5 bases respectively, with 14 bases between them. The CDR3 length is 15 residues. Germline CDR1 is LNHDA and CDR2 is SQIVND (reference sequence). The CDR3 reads CASSIRGGMYQPQHF. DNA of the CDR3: TGTGCCAGTAGTATCCGGGGGGGGATGTATCAGCCCCAGCATTTT.

The CDR3 region is CASSPGPEYEQYF. CDR3 coding DNA: TGTGCCAGCTCGCCGGGACCAGAGTACGAGCAGTACTTC. The chain has TRBV6-1 and TRBJ2-7; the D gene could be TRBD1 or TRBD2 (5 bases each). This CDR3 is 13 amino acids long. Trimming shortened V by 8 bases and J by 4 bases, and 15 bases separated the two germline ends. Germline V gene lookup returns CDR1 MNHNS and CDR2 SASEGT.

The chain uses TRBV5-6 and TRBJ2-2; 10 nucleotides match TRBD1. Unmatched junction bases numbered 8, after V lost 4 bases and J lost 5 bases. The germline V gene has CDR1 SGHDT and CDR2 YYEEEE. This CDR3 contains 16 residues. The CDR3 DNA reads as TGTGCCAGCAGCCCTAGGCCGGGACAGGGGACCGGGGAGCTGTTTTTT. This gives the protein CASSPRPGQGTGELFF. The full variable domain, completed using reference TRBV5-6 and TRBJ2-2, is DAGVTQSPTHLIKTRGQQVTLRCSPKSGHDTVSWYQQALGQGPQFIFQYYEEEERQRGNFPDRFSGHQFPNYSSELNVNALLLGDSALYLCASSPRPGQGTGELFFGEGSRLTVL.

In DNA, the CDR3 is TGTGCCAGCAGCGTAGGCACAGGGGGATCTAACTATGGCTACACCTTC. Protein: CASSVGTGGSNYGYTF. The V gene is TRBV9, the J gene TRBJ1-2; the match to TRBD1 covers 8 bases. This CDR3 region has 16 residues. With 0 bases clipped from V and 0 bases from J, the junction kept 4 bases outside the gene matches. Germline CDR1 is SGDLS and CDR2 is YYNGEE.

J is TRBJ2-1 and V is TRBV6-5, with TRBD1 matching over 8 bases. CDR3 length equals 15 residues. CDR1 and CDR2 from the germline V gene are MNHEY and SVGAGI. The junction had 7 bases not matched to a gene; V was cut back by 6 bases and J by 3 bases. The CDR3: CASRPGGAGYNEQFF. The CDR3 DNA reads TGTGCCAGCAGGCCAGGGGGCGCGGGCTACAATGAGCAGTTCTTC.

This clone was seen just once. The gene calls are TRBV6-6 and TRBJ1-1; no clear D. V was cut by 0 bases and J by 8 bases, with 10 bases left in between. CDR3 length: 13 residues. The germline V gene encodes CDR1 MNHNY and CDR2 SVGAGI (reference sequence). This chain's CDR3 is CASSYSGLAEAFF. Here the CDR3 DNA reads TGTGCCAGCAGTTACTCGGGCTTGGCGGAAGCTTTCTTT.

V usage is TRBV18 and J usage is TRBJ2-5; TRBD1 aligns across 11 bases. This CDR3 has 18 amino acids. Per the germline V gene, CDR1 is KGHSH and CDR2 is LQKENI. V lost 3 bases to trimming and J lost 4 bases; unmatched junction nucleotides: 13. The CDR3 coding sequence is TGTGCCAGCTCACCGACATTCTCCGGGACAGGGGGGCGAGAGACCCAGTACTTC. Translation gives CASSPTFSGTGGRETQYF.

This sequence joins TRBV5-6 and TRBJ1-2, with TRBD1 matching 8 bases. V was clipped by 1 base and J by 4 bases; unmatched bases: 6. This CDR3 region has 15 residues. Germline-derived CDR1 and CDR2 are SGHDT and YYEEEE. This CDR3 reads CASSLPPDRAYGYTF. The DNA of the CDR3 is TGTGCCAGCAGCTTGCCCCCGGACAGGGCCTATGGCTACACCTTC.

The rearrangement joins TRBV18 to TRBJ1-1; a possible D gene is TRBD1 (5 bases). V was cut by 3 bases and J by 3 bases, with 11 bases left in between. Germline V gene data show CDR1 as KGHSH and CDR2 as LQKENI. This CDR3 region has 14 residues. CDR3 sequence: CASSPAQGDTEAFF. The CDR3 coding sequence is TGTGCCAGCTCACCGGCGCAGGGTGACACTGAAGCTTTCTTT.

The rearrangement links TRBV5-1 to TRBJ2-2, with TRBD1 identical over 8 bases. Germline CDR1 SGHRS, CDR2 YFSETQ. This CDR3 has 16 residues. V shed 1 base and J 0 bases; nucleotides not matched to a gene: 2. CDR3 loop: CASSLLGQANTGELFF. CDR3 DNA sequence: TGCGCCAGCAGCTTGCTGGGACAGGCGAACACCGGGGAGCTGTTTTTT.

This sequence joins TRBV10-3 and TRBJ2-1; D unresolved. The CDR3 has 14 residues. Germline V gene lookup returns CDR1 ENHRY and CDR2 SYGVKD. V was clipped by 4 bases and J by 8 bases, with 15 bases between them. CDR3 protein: CAISAGNLVDEQFF. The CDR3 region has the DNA TGTGCCATCAGTGCTGGAAACTTGGTCGATGAGCAGTTCTTC.

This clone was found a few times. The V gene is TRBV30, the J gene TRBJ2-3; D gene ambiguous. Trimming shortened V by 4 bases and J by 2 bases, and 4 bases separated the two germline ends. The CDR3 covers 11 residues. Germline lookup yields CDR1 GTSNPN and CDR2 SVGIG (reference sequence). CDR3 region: CAWMSTDTQYF. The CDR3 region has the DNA TGTGCCTGGATGTCCACAGATACGCAGTATTTT.

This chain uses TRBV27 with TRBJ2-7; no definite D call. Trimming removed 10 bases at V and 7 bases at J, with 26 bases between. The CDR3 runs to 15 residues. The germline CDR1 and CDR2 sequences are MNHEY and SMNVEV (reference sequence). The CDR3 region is CATPMVERRGEEQYF. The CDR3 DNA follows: TGTGCCACCCCGATGGTGGAGCGCCGCGGTGAAGAGCAGTACTTC.

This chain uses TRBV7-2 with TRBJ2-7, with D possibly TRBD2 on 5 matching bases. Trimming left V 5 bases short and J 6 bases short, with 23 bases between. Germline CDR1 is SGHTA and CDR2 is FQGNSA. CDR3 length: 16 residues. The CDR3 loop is CASSATRAQFGGEQYF. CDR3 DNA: TGTGCCAGCAGCGCGACGCGGGCCCAATTTGGCGGCGAGCAGTACTTC.

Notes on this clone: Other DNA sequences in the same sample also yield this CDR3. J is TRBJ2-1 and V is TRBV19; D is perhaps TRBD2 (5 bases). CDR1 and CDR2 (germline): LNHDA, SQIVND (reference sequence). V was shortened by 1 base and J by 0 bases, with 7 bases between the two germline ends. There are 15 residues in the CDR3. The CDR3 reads CASSIAGSSYNEQFF. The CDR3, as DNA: TGTGCCAGTAGTATAGCGGGGAGCTCCTACAATGAGCAGTTCTTC.

Here the CDR3 DNA reads TGTGCCAGCTCACCGGACCCTGTGGCATATGGCTACACCTTC. It is translated as CASSPDPVAYGYTF. This chain joins TRBV18 and TRBJ1-2; D is uncertain. The CDR3 is 14 amino acids. V shed 3 bases and J shed 5 bases, with 13 bases lying between them. CDR1 and CDR2 from the germline V gene are KGHSH and LQKENI.

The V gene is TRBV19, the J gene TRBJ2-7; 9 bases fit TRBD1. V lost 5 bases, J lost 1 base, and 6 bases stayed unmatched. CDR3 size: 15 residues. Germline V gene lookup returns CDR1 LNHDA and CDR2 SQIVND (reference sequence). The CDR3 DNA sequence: TGTGCCAGTAGTTCGACCGGGACAGGGTCCTACGAGCAGTACTTC. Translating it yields CASSSTGTGSYEQYF.

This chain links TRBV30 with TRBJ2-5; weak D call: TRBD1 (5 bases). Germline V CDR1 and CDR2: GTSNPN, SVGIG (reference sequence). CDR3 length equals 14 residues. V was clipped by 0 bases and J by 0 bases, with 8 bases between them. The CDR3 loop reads CAWSVRRDQETQYF. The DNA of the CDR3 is TGTGCCTGGAGTGTCCGCAGGGACCAAGAGACCCAGTACTTC. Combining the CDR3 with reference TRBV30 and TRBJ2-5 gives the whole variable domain SQTIHQWPATLVQPVGSPLSLECTVEGTSNPNLYWYRQAAGRGLQLLFYSVGIGQISSEVPQNLSASRPQDRQFILSSKKLLLSDSGFYLCAWSVRRDQETQYFGPGTRLLVL.

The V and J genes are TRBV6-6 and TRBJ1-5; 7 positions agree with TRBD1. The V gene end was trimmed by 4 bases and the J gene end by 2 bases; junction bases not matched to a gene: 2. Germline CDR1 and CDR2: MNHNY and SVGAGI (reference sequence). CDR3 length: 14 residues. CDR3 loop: CASSFDRGNQPQHF. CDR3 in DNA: TGTGCCAGCAGTTTTGACAGGGGCAATCAGCCCCAGCATTTT.

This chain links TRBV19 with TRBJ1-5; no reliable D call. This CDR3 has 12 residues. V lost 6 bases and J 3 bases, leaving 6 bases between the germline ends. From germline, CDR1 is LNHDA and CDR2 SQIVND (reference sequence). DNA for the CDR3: TGTGCCAGTAGGGACCCCAATCAGCCCCAGCATTTT. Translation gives CASRDPNQPQHF.

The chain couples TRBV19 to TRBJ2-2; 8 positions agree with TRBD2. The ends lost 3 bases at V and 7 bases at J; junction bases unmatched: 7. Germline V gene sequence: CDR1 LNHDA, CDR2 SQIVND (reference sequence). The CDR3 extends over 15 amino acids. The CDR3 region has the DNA TGTGCCAGTAGTATTAGGCCCCGGGAGGGCGGGGAGCTGTTTTTT. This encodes CASSIRPREGGELFF.

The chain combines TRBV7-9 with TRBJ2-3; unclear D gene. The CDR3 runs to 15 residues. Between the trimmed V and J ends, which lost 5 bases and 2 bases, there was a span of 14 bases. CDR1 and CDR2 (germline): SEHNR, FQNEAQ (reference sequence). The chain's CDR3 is CASSGVPGSTDTQYF. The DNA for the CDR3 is TGTGCCAGCAGCGGGGTCCCCGGGTCCACAGATACGCAGTATTTT.

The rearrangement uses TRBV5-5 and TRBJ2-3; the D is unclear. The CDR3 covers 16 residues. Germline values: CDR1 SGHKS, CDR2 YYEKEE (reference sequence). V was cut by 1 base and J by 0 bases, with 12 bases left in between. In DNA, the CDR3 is TGTGCCAGCAGCTTGTACTACGGAACTAGCACAGATACGCAGTATTTT. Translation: CASSLYYGTSTDTQYF. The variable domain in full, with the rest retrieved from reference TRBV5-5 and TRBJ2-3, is DAGVTQSPTHLIKTRGQQVTLRCSPISGHKSVSWYQQVLGQGPQFIFQYYEKEERGRGNFPDRFSARQFPNYSSELNVNALLLGDSALYLCASSLYYGTSTDTQYFGPGTRLTVL.

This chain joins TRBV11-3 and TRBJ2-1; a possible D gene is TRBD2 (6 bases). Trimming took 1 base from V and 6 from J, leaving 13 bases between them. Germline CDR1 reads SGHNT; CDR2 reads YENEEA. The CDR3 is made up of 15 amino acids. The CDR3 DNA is TGTGCCAGCAGCTTAGCTGGGGGGAGGCGCAATGAGCAGTTCTTC. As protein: CASSLAGGRRNEQFF.

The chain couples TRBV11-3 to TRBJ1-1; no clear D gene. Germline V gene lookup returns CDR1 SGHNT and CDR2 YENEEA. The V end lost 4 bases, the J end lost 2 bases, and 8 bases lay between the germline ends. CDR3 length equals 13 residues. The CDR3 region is CASSSGINTEAFF. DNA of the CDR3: TGTGCCAGCAGCTCCGGAATCAACACTGAAGCTTTCTTT. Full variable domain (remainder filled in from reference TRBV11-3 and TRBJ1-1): EAGVVQSPRYKIIEKKQPVAFWCNPISGHNTLYWYLQNLGQGPELLIRYENEEAVDDSQLPKDRFSAERLKGVDSTLKIQPAELGDSAVYLCASSSGINTEAFFGQGTRLTVV.

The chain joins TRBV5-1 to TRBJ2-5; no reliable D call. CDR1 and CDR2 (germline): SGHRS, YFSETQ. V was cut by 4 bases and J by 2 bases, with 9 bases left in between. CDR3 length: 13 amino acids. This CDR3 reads CASSPWTQETQYF. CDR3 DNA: TGCGCCAGCAGCCCGTGGACGCAAGAGACCCAGTACTTC.

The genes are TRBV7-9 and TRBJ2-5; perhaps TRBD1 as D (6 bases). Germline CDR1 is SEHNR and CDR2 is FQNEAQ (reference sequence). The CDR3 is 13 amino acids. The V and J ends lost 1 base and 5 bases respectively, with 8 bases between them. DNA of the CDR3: TGTGCCAGCAGCTTAGTGGGGGCGGAGACCCAGTACTTC. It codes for CASSLVGAETQYF.

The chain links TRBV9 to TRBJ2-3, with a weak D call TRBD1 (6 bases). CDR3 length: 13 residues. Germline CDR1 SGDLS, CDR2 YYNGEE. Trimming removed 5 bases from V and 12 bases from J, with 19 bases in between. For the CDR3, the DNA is TGTGCCAGCAGTACCCATACAGGGTCCTATCAGTATTTT. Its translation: CASSTHTGSYQYF.